The 20 T cell receptor beta chains listed next were all sequenced from one sample in a study of identical twins. MiXCR, applied by TCRdb to the 5' RACE reads, yields one record per CDR3 protein. The table lists around 280,000 distinct CDR3 sequences, around 8.8% of them singletons. The same sample was also used in a study of yellow fever vaccine responses in identical twins.

The sample was memory (CD45RO+) T cells sorted from blood. These receptors were collected from a woman aged 18-30 years in good health.

Ten or more counts support this clonotype. The chain carries TRBV7-2 and TRBJ1-2; D is uncertain. CDR1 and CDR2 (germline): SGHTA, FQGNSA. The CDR3 sequence is 14 residues long. V was shortened by 1 base and J by 4 bases, with 10 bases between the two germline ends. DNA of the CDR3: TGTGCCAGCAGCTTAGAGTCAGTCGGCTATGGCTACACCTTC. Its translation: CASSLESVGYGYTF.

This clonotype occurred a few times. The chain combines TRBV4-1 with TRBJ2-1, with D perhaps assigned TRBD1 or TRBD2 (6 bases each). Trimming removed 5 bases from V and 15 bases from J, with 17 bases in between. This CDR3 is 12 amino acids long. Germline assignment: CDR1 MGHRA and CDR2 YSYEKL. The CDR3 DNA reads TGCGCCAGCAGCATGATAGGGGGGTCGCGGTTCTTC. It encodes CASSMIGGSRFF.

This clonotype was recorded many times. J is TRBJ2-7 and V is TRBV7-2; TRBD2 aligns across 8 bases. J gave up 3 bases and V 5 bases, and 9 bases lay outside the gene matches. The CDR3 consists of 15 residues. Germline V gene sequence: CDR1 SGHTA, CDR2 FQGNSA. This CDR3 reads CASSPTGTRIYEQYV. CDR3 bases: TGTGCCAGCAGCCCCACCGGGACTAGGATCTACGAGCAGTACGTC.

V and J are TRBV28 and TRBJ2-5; 9 nucleotides align to TRBD1. This CDR3 has 13 amino acids. V lost 6 bases, J lost 3 bases, and 2 bases stayed unmatched. CDR1 and CDR2 (germline): MDHEN, SYDVKM. CDR3 amino acids: CASRWDREETQYF. In DNA form, the CDR3 reads TGTGCCAGCAGGTGGGACAGGGAAGAGACCCAGTACTTC.

In regard to this clonotype: A read error may be the cause here, since a much bigger clone is one base away. This rearrangement joins TRBV29-1 to TRBJ2-5, with a possible D match to TRBD2 (6 bases). The germline V gene encodes CDR1 SQVTM and CDR2 ANQGSEA. The CDR3 has 15 amino acids. Here the CDR3 reads CSVETGDGRKETKYF. As DNA, the CDR3 is TGCAGCGTTGAGACCGGGGACGGGAGAAAAGAGACCAAGTACTTC.

This clonotype was seen at least ten times. The V and J genes are TRBV4-1 and TRBJ1-2, with unresolved D. The CDR3 is 14 amino acids. Germline CDR1 and CDR2: MGHRA and YSYEKL. Trimming shortened V by 0 bases and J by 5 bases, and 10 bases separated the two germline ends. The DNA of the CDR3 is TGCGCCAGCAGCCAAGATTTCCAGAGTTATGGCTACACCTTC. It specifies CASSQDFQSYGYTF.

The CDR3 sequence is CASSYGTGGETQYF. CDR3 DNA sequence: TGTGCCAGCAGTTATGGGACAGGAGGGGAGACCCAGTACTTC. J is TRBJ2-5 and V is TRBV6-5, with TRBD1 matching over 8 bases. The germline CDR1 and CDR2 sequences are MNHEY and SVGAGI. The CDR3 runs 14 residues. The junction had 5 bases not matched to a gene; V was cut back by 3 bases and J by 5 bases.

This clonotype was detected many times. V and J are TRBV6-5 and TRBJ2-7; D may be TRBD1 (6 bases). CDR3 size: 15 residues. The germline V gene encodes CDR1 MNHEY and CDR2 SVGAGI. Trimming removed 1 base at V and 2 bases at J, with 12 bases between. CDR3 loop: CASSYYRQEPYEQYV. CDR3 DNA sequence: TGTGCCAGCAGTTACTACCGACAGGAACCCTACGAGCAGTACGTC.

This clonotype was counted only a few times. V is TRBV9 and J is TRBJ2-2; TRBD2 agrees at 9 bases. Germline CDR1 reads SGDLS; CDR2 reads YYNGEE. The CDR3 loop spans 16 amino acids. The V segment lost 0 bases and the J segment 4 bases; nucleotides outside the gene matches: 4. The CDR3 DNA reads TGTGCCAGCAGCGTAGATGGACTAGCGCGCACCGGGGAGCTGTTTTTT. Protein: CASSVDGLARTGELFF. Combining the CDR3 with reference TRBV9 and TRBJ2-2 gives the whole variable domain DSGVTQTPKHLITATGQRVTLRCSPRSGDLSVYWYQQSLDQGLQFLIQYYNGEERAKGNILERFSAQQFPDLHSELNLSSLELGDSALYFCASSVDGLARTGELFFGEGSRLTVL.

The rearrangement links TRBV20-1 to TRBJ1-6; 9 bases match TRBD1. This CDR3 is 13 amino acids long. The germline V gene encodes CDR1 DFQATT and CDR2 SNEGSKA (reference sequence). The V and J ends lost 5 bases and 11 bases, in that order; junction bases with no gene match: 7. This CDR3 reads CSAPPGQGAPLHF. DNA of the CDR3: TGCAGTGCTCCCCCGGGACAGGGTGCACCCCTCCACTTT.

In its sample, this clonotype was seen many times. This chain links TRBV7-9 with TRBJ1-1; 8 bases fit TRBD1. Trimming removed 5 bases from V and 3 bases from J; junction bases left unmatched: 8. Germline-derived CDR1 and CDR2 are SEHNR and FQNEAQ (reference sequence). The CDR3 runs to 15 residues. The CDR3 loop reads CASSKRQGRDTEAFF. The DNA for the CDR3 is TGTGCCAGCAGCAAGCGACAGGGGAGGGACACTGAAGCTTTCTTT. Full variable domain (rest looked up from reference TRBV7-9 and TRBJ1-1): DTGVSQNPRHKITKRGQNVTFRCDPISEHNRLYWYRQTLGQGPEFLTYFQNEAQLEKSRLLSDRFSAERPKGSFSTLEIQRTEQGDSAMYLCASSKRQGRDTEAFFGQGTRLTVV.

The table lists this clonotype with many counts. CDR3 sequence: CAISEGQGGNIQYF. The CDR3 nucleotides are TGTGCCATCAGTGAGGGTCAGGGTGGAAACATTCAGTACTTC. This chain joins TRBV10-3 and TRBJ2-4; the D gene is possibly TRBD1 (5 bases). Deletions cut 2 bases from V and 6 bases from J, with 11 bases between. CDR1 ENHRY and CDR2 SYGVKD come from the germline V gene. The CDR3 sequence is 14 residues long.

The sample holds a few counts of this clonotype. This chain joins TRBV5-4 and TRBJ2-5; 11 nucleotides match TRBD2. Per germline, CDR1 SGHNT and CDR2 YYREEE (reference sequence). The V gene end was trimmed by 2 bases and the J gene end by 5 bases; junction bases not matched to a gene: 5. CDR3 length equals 15 residues. CDR3 sequence reads: CASSFSGGARETQYF. CDR3 DNA: TGTGCCAGCAGCTTTAGCGGGGGGGCCAGGGAGACCCAGTACTTC.

Only a few counts were recorded for this clonotype. This chain uses TRBV20-1 with TRBJ2-7, with 9 bases that match TRBD1. The CDR3 loop spans 15 amino acids. Germline CDR1 and CDR2: DFQATT and SNEGSKA (reference sequence). V shed 3 bases, J shed 2 bases, and the junction held 8 bases outside the gene matches. CDR3 protein: CSARGDRARPYEQYV. CDR3 DNA: TGCAGTGCTAGGGGGGACAGGGCGAGACCCTACGAGCAGTACGTC.

In this sample, this clonotype turned up many times. The chain uses TRBV2 and TRBJ2-5; 7 nucleotides line up with TRBD2. Germline CDR1 and CDR2: SNHLY and FYNNEI. The CDR3 runs 12 residues. V shed 7 bases and J 2 bases; nucleotides not matched to a gene: 1. CDR3 sequence (DNA): TGTGCCAGCAAACTAGCGCAAGAGACCCAGTACTTC. It is translated as CASKLAQETQYF.

This clonotype was detected ten times or more. V and J are TRBV29-1 and TRBJ2-2; D is possibly TRBD1 or TRBD2 (6 bases each). Germline-derived CDR1 and CDR2 are SQVTM and ANQGSEA. The CDR3 has 14 residues. The V end was cut by 7 bases, the J end by 1 base, with 13 bases between. In DNA form, the CDR3 reads TGCAGCGCGGGGGCAGCCATGAACACCGGGGAGCTGTTTTTT. Amino acids: CSAGAAMNTGELFF.

There are many counts of this clonotype. The rearrangement uses TRBV15 and TRBJ2-3; 11 nucleotides line up with TRBD1. In germline, CDR1 is LNHNV, CDR2 YYDKDF (reference sequence). Germline trimming cut 10 bases from V and 7 bases from J; bases unmatched to any gene: 16. This CDR3 spans 16 amino acids. This CDR3 is CAIAHNYGTGGNTQYF. CDR3 nucleotide sequence: TGTGCCATCGCCCACAATTACGGGACAGGGGGGAATACGCAGTATTTT. Full variable domain (missing parts from reference TRBV15 and TRBJ2-3): DAMVIQNPRYQVTQFGKPVTLSCSQTLNHNVMYWYQQKSSQAPKLLFHYYDKDFNNEADTPDNFQSRRPNTSFCFLDIRSPGLGDTAMYLCAIAHNYGTGGNTQYFGPGTRLTVL.

This clonotype occurred many times. The chain uses TRBV20-1 and TRBJ2-5; TRBD2 is a possible D gene (6 bases). Trimming removed 5 bases at V and 1 base at J, with 8 bases between. CDR3 size: 12 residues. CDR1 DFQATT and CDR2 SNEGSKA come from the germline V gene (reference sequence). The CDR3 reads CSARGSQETQYF. The DNA of the CDR3 is TGCAGTGCTCGGGGGTCCCAAGAGACCCAGTACTTC.

This clonotype was observed a handful of times. The chain carries TRBV3-1 and TRBJ1-6; no clear D gene. V was pared by 4 bases and J by 5 bases, with 9 bases between. The germline gives CDR1 LGHDT, CDR2 YNNKEL (reference sequence). This CDR3 is 14 amino acids long. For the CDR3, the DNA is TGTGCCAGCAGCCTGCGGAACGATAATTCACCCCTCCACTTT. This translates into CASSLRNDNSPLHF.

This clonotype was observed at least ten times. The chain is built from TRBV15 and TRBJ2-3; D may be TRBD1 or TRBD2 (5 bases each). The germline V gene has CDR1 LNHNV and CDR2 YYDKDF (reference sequence). There are 15 residues in the CDR3. Trimming pared 4 bases from V and 0 bases from J, leaving 11 bases between. The CDR3 coding sequence is TGTGCCACCAGCACCCGGGACCATAGCACAGATACGCAGTATTTT. This sequence encodes CATSTRDHSTDTQYF.